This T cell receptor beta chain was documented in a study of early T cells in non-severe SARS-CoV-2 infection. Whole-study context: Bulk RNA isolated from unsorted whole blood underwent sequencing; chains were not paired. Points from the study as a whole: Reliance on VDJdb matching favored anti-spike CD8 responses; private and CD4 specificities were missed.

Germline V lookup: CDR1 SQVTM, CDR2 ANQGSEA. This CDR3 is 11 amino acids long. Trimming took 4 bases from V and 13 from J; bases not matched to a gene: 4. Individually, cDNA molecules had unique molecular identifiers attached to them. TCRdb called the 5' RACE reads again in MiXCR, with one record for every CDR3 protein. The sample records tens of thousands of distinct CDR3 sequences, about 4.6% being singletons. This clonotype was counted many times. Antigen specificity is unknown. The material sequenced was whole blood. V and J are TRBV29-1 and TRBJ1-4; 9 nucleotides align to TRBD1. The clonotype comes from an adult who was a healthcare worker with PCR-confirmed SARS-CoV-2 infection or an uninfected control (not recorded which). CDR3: CSVVTGGRLFF. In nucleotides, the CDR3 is TGCAGCGTTGTGACAGGGGGGAGACTGTTTTTT.